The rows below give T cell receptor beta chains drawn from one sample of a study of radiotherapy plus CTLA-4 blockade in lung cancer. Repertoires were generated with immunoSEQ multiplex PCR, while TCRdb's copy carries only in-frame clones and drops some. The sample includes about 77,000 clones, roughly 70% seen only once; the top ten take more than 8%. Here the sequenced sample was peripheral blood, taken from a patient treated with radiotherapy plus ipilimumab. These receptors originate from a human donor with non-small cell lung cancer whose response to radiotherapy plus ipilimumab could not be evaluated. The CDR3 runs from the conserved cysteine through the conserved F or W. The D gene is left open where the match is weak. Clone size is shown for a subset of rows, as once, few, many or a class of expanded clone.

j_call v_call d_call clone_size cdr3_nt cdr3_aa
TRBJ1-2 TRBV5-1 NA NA TGCGCCAGCAGCTTGGAACCGGGTCTGAACTATGGCTACACCTTC CASSLEPGLNYGYTF
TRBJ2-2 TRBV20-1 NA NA TGCAGTGCTAGGGGGCCCGGGGAGCTGTTTTTT CSARGPGELFF
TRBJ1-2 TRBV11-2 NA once TGTGCCAGCAGCTTAGAGGGGGGTAGTGGCTATGGCTACACCTTC CASSLEGGSGYGYTF
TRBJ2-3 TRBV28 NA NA TGTGCCAGCAGTTTAGGAAAAGCGGGTCCTTTGGGAGATACGCAGTATTTT CASSLGKAGPLGDTQYF
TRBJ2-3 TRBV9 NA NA TGTGCCAGCAGCGTAGGGGCCAGATACACAGATACGCAGTATTTT CASSVGARYTDTQYF
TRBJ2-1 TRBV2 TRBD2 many TGTGCCAGCAGTGAAAAGTACCTAGCGGGGGGCTACAATGAGCAGTTCTTC CASSEKYLAGGYNEQFF
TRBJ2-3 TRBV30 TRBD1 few TGTGCCTGGAGTCCGACAGGGGGACCGACAGATACGCAGTATTTT CAWSPTGGPTDTQYF
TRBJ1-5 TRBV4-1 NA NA TGCGCCAGCAGCCAAGGGGCGGCGGGCAGCAATCAGCCCCAGCATTTT CASSQGAAGSNQPQHF
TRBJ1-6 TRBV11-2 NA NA TGTGCCAGCAGCCGAGACAGACTTCCTTCACCCCTCCACTTT CASSRDRLPSPLHF
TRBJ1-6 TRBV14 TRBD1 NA TGTGCCAGCAGCCAAGATGGGACAGGGAAGAGTTCACCCCTCCACTTT CASSQDGTGKSSPLHF
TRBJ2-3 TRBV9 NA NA TGTGCCAGCGGTCGTGGGGCTTCTAGCACAGATACGCAGTATTTT CASGRGASSTDTQYF
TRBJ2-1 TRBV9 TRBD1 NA TGTGCCAGCAGCGTCCGTGACAGGGGGCTTGATGAGCAGTTCTTC CASSVRDRGLDEQFF
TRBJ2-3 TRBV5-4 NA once TGTGCCAGCAGCCCAGGACTCCTCCTTGATACGCAGTATTTT CASSPGLLLDTQYF
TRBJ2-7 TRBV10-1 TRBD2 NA TGCGCCAGCAGCCGAGCTAGCGGGAGGGCCGACGAGCAGTACTTC CASSRASGRADEQYF
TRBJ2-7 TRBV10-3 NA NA TGTGCCAGCAGCGACTGGAGGGCGGGGAGGTCCTACGAGCAGTACTTC CASSDWRAGRSYEQYF
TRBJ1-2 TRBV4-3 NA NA TGCGCCAGCAGCCAAGGGCGGGGGTCAGGGTATGGCTACACCTTC CASSQGRGSGYGYTF
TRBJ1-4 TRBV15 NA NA TGTGCCACCAGCAGAGATCATCCAGGCGCAGGGGATGAAAAACTGTTTTTT CATSRDHPGAGDEKLFF
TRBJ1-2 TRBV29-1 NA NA TGCAGCGTTGAAGATCCGCCAGGGTTTAACTATGGCTACACCTTC CSVEDPPGFNYGYTF
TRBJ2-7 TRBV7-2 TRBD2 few TGTGCCAGCAGCCCTACTAGCGACGAGCAGTACTTC CASSPTSDEQYF
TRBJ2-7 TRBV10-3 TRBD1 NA TGTGCCATCAGTGGGACAGGGAATTACGAGCAGTACTTC CAISGTGNYEQYF
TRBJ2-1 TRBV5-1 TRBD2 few TGCGCCAGCAGCACGGCCATGGGTTGGGGCTTAGCGGGAGGGAAGCCAACAGCCTACAATGAGCAGTTCTTC CASSTAMGWGLAGGKPTAYNEQFF
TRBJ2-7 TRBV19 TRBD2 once TGTGCCAGTCGCCCTAGCGGGGGAACCTACGAGCAGTACTTC CASRPSGGTYEQYF
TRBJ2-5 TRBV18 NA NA TGTGCCAGCTCACTCGGTGCTCAAGAGACCCAGTACTTC CASSLGAQETQYF
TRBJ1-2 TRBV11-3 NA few TGTGCCAGCAGCCGTAGGGGGAGGGGTTCGCTGGGCTACACCTTC CASSRRGRGSLGYTF
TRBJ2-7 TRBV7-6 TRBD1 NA TGTGCCAGCAGCTTAGAGGGGGCGGACAGGGAGTACGAGCAGTACTTC CASSLEGADREYEQYF
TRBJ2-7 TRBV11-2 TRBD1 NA TGTGCCAGCAGCCCTAGGACAGGGAGAGAGCAGTACTTC CASSPRTGREQYF
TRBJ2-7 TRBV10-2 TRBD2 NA TGCGCCAGCAGTGAGGGGCTAGCGGCCTCCTACGAGCAGTACTTC CASSEGLAASYEQYF
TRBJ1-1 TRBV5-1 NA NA TGCGCCAGCAGCTTGGGAGGGAACACTGAAGCTTTCTTT CASSLGGNTEAFF
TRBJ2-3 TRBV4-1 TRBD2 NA TGCGCCAGCAGCCAAGCGGGACTAGCGGTAGAGGGGGGCACAGATACGCAGTATTTT CASSQAGLAVEGGTDTQYF
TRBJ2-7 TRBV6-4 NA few TGTGCCAGCAGTGCTTTGGCAGCCTCTAGTGAGCAGTACTTC CASSALAASSEQYF
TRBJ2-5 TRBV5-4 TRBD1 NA TGTGCCAGCAGCTTGGCACAGGGGGCCAGAGACGAGACCCAGTACTTC CASSLAQGARDETQYF
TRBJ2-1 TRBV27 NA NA TGTGCCAGCAGTCCCTCCCAGGGATCTGCAGATGAGCAGTTCTTC CASSPSQGSADEQFF
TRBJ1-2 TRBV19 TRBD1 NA TGTGCCAGTAGTATAGATCGAGTGGGACAGGGGCTTCGGGGCTACACCTTC CASSIDRVGQGLRGYTF
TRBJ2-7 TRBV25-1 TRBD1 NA TGTGCCAGCAGCAACCCAGGGGGCGCATACGAGCAGTACTTC CASSNPGGAYEQYF
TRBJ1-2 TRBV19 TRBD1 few TGTGCCAGTGGGACAGCCTCAAGAAACTATGGCTACACCTTC CASGTASRNYGYTF
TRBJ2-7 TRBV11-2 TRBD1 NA TGTGCCAGCAGCTTACTCTGGGACAGCACCTACGAGCAGTACTTC CASSLLWDSTYEQYF
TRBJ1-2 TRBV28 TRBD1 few TGTGCCAGCAGTCGCTTTTTACAGGGGGCGGGCTATGGCTACACCTTC CASSRFLQGAGYGYTF
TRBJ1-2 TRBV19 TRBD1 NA TGTGCCAGTAGACCCGACAGGGCGATTGGAGGCTACACCTTC CASRPDRAIGGYTF
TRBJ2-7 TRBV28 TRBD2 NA TGTGCCAGCAGTTCGCCGGGACTAGCGGGGGTCTCCTACGAGCAGTACTTC CASSSPGLAGVSYEQYF
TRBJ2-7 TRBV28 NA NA TGTGCCAGCAGCGGCTACGAGCAGTACTTC CASSGYEQYF
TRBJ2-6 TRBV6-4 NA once TGTGCCAGCAGTGACTCCATCTCTGGGGCCAACGTCCTGACTTTC CASSDSISGANVLTF
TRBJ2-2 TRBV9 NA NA TGTGCCAGCAGCCACCAGAAGAGCGCGGGGGCTTTGAACACCGGGGAGCTGTTTTTT CASSHQKSAGALNTGELFF
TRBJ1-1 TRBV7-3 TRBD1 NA TGTGCCAGCAGCTTAACGGGGACAGATGAAGCTTTCTTT CASSLTGTDEAFF
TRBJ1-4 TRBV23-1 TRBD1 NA TGCGCCAGCGGGCGACAGGGAATTTTATCAACTAATGAAAAACTGTTTTTT CASGRQGILSTNEKLFF
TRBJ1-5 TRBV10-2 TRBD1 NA TGCGCCAGCAGACTCGACAGGGCCTCTGCTCAGCCCCAGCATTTT CASRLDRASAQPQHF
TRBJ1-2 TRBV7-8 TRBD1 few TGTGCCAGCAGCTCCCGACAGGGGAACTATGGCTACACCTTC CASSSRQGNYGYTF
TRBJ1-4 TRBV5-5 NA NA TGTGCCAGCAGCAGGACAGAGACCTCGGAAAAACTGTTTTTT CASSRTETSEKLFF
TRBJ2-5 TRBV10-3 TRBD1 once TGTGCCATCAGTGGGCTACAGGGGGCTGATGAGACCCAGTACTTC CAISGLQGADETQYF
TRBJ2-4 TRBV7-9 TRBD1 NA TGTGCCAGCAGCTTTACGGGACAGGGAAACATTCAGTACTTC CASSFTGQGNIQYF
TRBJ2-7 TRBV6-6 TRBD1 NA TGTGCCAGTAGTATGTTGGGACAGGGGGCGCACGAGCAGTACTTC CASSMLGQGAHEQYF
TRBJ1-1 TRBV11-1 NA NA TGTGCCAGCAGTGTCGACAGACTGAACACTGAAGCTTTCTTT CASSVDRLNTEAFF
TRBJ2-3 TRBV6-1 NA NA TGTGCCAGCAGTGAATCGGGGGGCGGCACAGATACGCAGTATTTT CASSESGGGTDTQYF